The next 17 T cell receptor beta chains were all read from a single sample in a study of blood T cell repertoires in COVID-19. Clones were sequenced by immunoSEQ multiplex PCR, and TCRdb holds only the in-frame ones, with some missing. The repertoire includes under 65,000 clones, roughly 80% of them detected once, and about 5.4% sits in the top ten. The sample taken for sequencing was peripheral blood. The receptors originated from a woman aged 60-75 years with acute or convalescent COVID-19.

The chain has TRBV25-1 and TRBJ1-2; D is unresolved. In germline, CDR1 is MGHDK, CDR2 SYGVNS. The CDR3 runs 13 residues. V was trimmed by 4 bases and J by 7 bases, leaving 13 bases between them. The CDR3 is CASSGVRQGGYTF. The CDR3 coding sequence is TGTGCCAGCAGTGGTGTTAGACAAGGTGGCTACACCTTC.

The V and J genes are TRBV19 and TRBJ1-1, with 9 nucleotides matching TRBD1. The germline CDR1 and CDR2 sequences are LNHDA and SQIVND (reference sequence). This CDR3 comprises 13 residues. Trimming removed 7 bases from V and 4 bases from J; junction bases left unmatched: 4. The CDR3 reads CASNTGGFTEAFF. CDR3 sequence (DNA): TGTGCCAGTAATACAGGGGGCTTCACTGAAGCTTTCTTT.

This clone was found a few times. V is TRBV14 and J is TRBJ1-6; D not certain. This CDR3 spans 13 amino acids. Trimming stripped 5 bases from V and 8 bases from J, with 10 bases between. The germline V gene has CDR1 SGHDN and CDR2 FVKESK. CDR3 amino acids: CASSSFPDSPLHF. In DNA form, the CDR3 reads TGTGCCAGCAGCTCCTTCCCGGATTCACCCCTCCACTTT.

The chain uses TRBV6-5 and TRBJ2-7, with D possibly TRBD1 on 5 matching bases. CDR3 length equals 14 residues. CDR1 MNHEY and CDR2 SVGAGI come from the germline V gene. Trimming took 2 bases from V and 4 from J, leaving 12 bases between them. CDR3 nucleotides: TGTGCCAGCAGTTACCTGGACACGGCGTACGAGCAGTACTTC. It translates to CASSYLDTAYEQYF.

This clone was detected only once. This rearrangement joins TRBV27 to TRBJ2-3; weak D call: TRBD2 (6 bases). The ends were cut back, 4 bases at V and 4 bases at J, with 9 bases in the middle. Germline values: CDR1 MNHEY, CDR2 SMNVEV (reference sequence). The length of the CDR3 is 13 residues. CDR3 sequence reads: CASSSLAPDTQYF. CDR3 bases: TGTGCCAGCAGTTCCCTAGCGCCAGATACGCAGTATTTT.

The chain is built from TRBV7-9 and TRBJ1-3; no clear D gene. Germline lookup yields CDR1 SEHNR and CDR2 FQNEAQ (reference sequence). Trimming left V 2 bases short and J 3 bases short, with 20 bases between. CDR3 length: 18 residues. The CDR3 DNA reads TGTGCCAGCAGCTTAAGTTATAGGCGGGGAATGAGTGGAAACACCATATATTTT. Encoded protein: CASSLSYRRGMSGNTIYF. The entire variable domain, with the rest obtained from reference TRBV7-9 and TRBJ1-3, is as follows: DTGVSQNPRHKITKRGQNVTFRCDPISEHNRLYWYRQTLGQGPEFLTYFQNEAQLEKSRLLSDRFSAERPKGSFSTLEIQRTEQGDSAMYLCASSLSYRRGMSGNTIYFGEGSWLTVV.

In DNA form, the CDR3 reads TGTGCCAGCAGCGTAGAGATCGGGCAGCGGGGGCAAAACACCGGGGAGCTGTTTTTT. This codes for CASSVEIGQRGQNTGELFF. V is TRBV9 and J is TRBJ2-2, with 8 bases lining up with TRBD2. There are 19 residues in the CDR3. The V and J ends lost 0 bases and 2 bases, in that order; junction bases with no gene match: 12. Germline V CDR1 and CDR2: SGDLS, YYNGEE. Filled out from reference TRBV9 and TRBJ2-2, the complete variable domain reads DSGVTQTPKHLITATGQRVTLRCSPRSGDLSVYWYQQSLDQGLQFLIQYYNGEERAKGNILERFSAQQFPDLHSELNLSSLELGDSALYFCASSVEIGQRGQNTGELFFGEGSRLTVL.

The J gene is TRBJ2-5, the V gene TRBV9; no clear D. Trimming took off 5 bases at V and 7 bases at J, with 18 bases between the two ends. This CDR3 contains 14 residues. Germline V gives CDR1 SGDLS, CDR2 YYNGEE. CDR3 DNA sequence: TGTGCCAGCAGACCGAGCCAGGCCTCAGGGACCCAGTACTTC. It codes for CASRPSQASGTQYF.

This chain connects TRBV6-1 to TRBJ1-6; D might be TRBD1 (5 bases). The CDR3 is 14 residues long. In germline, CDR1 is MNHNS, CDR2 SASEGT. Trimming removed 2 bases at V and 11 bases at J, with 13 bases between. CDR3 nucleotides: TGTGCCAGCAGTGAAATTCAGGGCGGGACACCCCTCCACTTT. This translates into CASSEIQGGTPLHF.

The J gene is TRBJ1-2, the V gene TRBV28; 9 bases map to TRBD1. CDR3 length equals 15 residues. Germline V gives CDR1 MDHEN, CDR2 SYDVKM. V lost 6 bases and J lost 5; bases outside the gene matches: 10. This CDR3 is CASRITGGMRYGYTF. The CDR3 DNA follows: TGTGCCAGCAGAATCACAGGGGGCATGAGGTATGGCTACACCTTC.

This clone was seen a handful of times. The chain links TRBV19 to TRBJ2-5; 10 bases agree with TRBD1. This CDR3 spans 12 amino acids. V lost 8 bases and J lost 5; bases outside the gene matches: 2. In germline, CDR1 is LNHDA, CDR2 SQIVND (reference sequence). Written as DNA, the CDR3 is TGTGCCAGTGGACAGGGGGTCGAGACCCAGTACTTC. Translating it yields CASGQGVETQYF.

This clone was seen a few times. The chain recombines TRBV5-1 with TRBJ2-7; 9 bases match TRBD1. Germline lookup yields CDR1 SGHRS and CDR2 YFSETQ. V lost 0 bases, J lost 4 bases, and 5 bases stayed unmatched. The CDR3 is made up of 15 amino acids. The CDR3 DNA reads TGCGCCAGCAGCTTGGGACAGGGGGAATTATACGAGCAGTACTTC. Translating gives CASSLGQGELYEQYF.

In DNA, the CDR3 is TGTGCCAGCACCCGGGAGGGGACCTCCTACAATGAGCAGTTCTTC. This gives the protein CASTREGTSYNEQFF. The rearrangement uses TRBV6-5 and TRBJ2-1; TRBD2 matches at 8 bases. The CDR3 covers 15 residues. Germline V gene lookup returns CDR1 MNHEY and CDR2 SVGAGI. J was trimmed by 0 bases and V by 7 bases; bases with no gene match: 5.

The rearrangement links TRBV7-9 to TRBJ2-3; 9 bases match TRBD2. CDR1 and CDR2 from the germline V gene are SEHNR and FQNEAQ (reference sequence). V trimming: 2 bases; J trimming: 2 bases; junction bases outside the gene matches: 5. The CDR3 length is 16 residues. CDR3 in DNA: TGTGCCAGCAGCTTAATAGTAGCGGGAGCCACAGATACGCAGTATTTT. It translates to CASSLIVAGATDTQYF.

On this clone: An end of the junction differs from the germline gene, which may be a read error. CDR3 DNA sequence: TGTGCCAGCAGGGAAGTGGGCTTTAAGGGGACTGAAGCTTTCTTT. Protein: CASREVGFKGTEAFF. This chain connects TRBV2 to TRBJ1-1, with a tentative D call TRBD1 (5 bases). The CDR3 extends over 15 amino acids. Germline values: CDR1 SNHLY, CDR2 FYNNEI. The full variable domain, its missing parts supplied by reference TRBV2 and TRBJ1-1, is EPEVTQTPSHQVTQMGQEVILRCVPISNHLYFYWYRQILGQKVEFLVSFYNNEISEKSEIFDDQFSVERPDGSNFTLKIRSTKLEDSAMYFCASREVGFKGTEAFFGQGTRLTVV.

This chain connects TRBV9 to TRBJ2-5, with 7 bases matching TRBD1. V gave up 0 bases and J gave up 1 base; unmatched junction bases: 6. Germline V gene data show CDR1 as SGDLS and CDR2 as YYNGEE. There are 16 residues in the CDR3. CDR3: CASSVATGVVQETQYF. Written as DNA, the CDR3 is TGTGCCAGCAGCGTAGCTACAGGGGTAGTCCAAGAGACCCAGTACTTC.

The chain uses TRBV7-2 and TRBJ2-3, with D maybe TRBD1 (8 bases). The CDR3 extends over 14 amino acids. V was clipped by 4 bases and J by 8 bases, with 16 bases between them. The germline CDR1 and CDR2 sequences are SGHTA and FQGNSA. CDR3 residues: CASSSAGGGGTQYF. The DNA for the CDR3 is TGTGCCAGCAGCTCGGCAGGGGGCGGGGGTACGCAGTATTTT.